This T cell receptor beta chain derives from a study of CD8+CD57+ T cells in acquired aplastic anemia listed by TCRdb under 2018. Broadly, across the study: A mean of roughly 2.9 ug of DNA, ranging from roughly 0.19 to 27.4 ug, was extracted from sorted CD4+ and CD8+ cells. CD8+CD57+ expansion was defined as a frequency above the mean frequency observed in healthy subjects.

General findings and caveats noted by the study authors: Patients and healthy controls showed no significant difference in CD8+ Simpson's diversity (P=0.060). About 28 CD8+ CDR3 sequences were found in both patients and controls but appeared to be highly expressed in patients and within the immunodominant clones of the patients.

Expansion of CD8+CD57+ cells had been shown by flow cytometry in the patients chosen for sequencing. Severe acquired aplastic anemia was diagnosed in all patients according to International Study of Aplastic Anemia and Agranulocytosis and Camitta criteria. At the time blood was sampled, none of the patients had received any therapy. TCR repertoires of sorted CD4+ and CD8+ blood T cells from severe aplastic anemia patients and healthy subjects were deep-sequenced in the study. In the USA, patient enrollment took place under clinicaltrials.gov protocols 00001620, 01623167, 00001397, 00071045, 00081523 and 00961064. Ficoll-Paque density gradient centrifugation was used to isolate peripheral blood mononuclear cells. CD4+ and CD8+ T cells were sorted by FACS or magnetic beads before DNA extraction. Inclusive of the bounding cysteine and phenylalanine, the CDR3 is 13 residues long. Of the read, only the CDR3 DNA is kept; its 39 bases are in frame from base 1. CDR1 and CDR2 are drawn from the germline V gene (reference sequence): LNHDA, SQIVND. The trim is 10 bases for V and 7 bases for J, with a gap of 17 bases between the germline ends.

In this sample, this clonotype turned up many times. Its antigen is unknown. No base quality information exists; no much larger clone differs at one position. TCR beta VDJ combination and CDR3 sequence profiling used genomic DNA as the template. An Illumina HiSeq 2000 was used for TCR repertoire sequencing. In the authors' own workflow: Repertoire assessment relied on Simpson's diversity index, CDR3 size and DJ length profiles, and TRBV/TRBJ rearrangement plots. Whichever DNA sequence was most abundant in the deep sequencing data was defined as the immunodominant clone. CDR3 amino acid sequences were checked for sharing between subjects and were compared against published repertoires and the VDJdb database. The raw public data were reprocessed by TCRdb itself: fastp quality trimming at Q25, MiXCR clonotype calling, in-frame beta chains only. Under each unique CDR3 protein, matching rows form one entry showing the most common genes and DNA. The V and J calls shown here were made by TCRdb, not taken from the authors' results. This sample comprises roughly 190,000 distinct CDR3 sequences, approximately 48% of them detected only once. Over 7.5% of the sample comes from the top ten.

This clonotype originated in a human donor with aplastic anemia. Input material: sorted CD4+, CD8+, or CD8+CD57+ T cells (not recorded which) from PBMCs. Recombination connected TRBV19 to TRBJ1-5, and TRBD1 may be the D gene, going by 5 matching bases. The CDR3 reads CATGGTGRQPQHF. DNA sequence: TGTGCCACTGGGGGGACGGGGCGGCAGCCCCAGCATTTT.